This TCR beta chain was retrieved from a study of long-term antiretroviral therapy in people with HIV. Study outcomes and limitations: Relative to transplant donor controls, diversity remained lower despite increasing after ART. The study lacked data on ART adherence, viral resistance or therapy changes.

Germline assignment: CDR1 SGHNT and CDR2 YYREEE (reference sequence). The CDR3 loop spans 13 amino acids. Between the trimmed V and J ends, which lost 4 bases and 6 bases, there was a span of 10 bases. Treatment for all HIV-infected participants took place in the United States. This was the immunoSEQ v3.0 assay at survey level. Method: immunoSEQ multiplex PCR; TCRdb's copy keeps in-frame clones and lacks some. The sample lists about 23,000 clones, over 75% occurring once. This clone was detected a few times. Its antigen is not identified. The sample here was unsorted PBMCs, taken 0.6 years after starting antiretroviral therapy. This rearrangement joins TRBV5-4 to TRBJ1-4; D remains unclear. The clonotype originates from a man between 60 and 75 years old with HIV. The CDR3 region is CASSLLLDEKLFF. The CDR3, as DNA: TGTGCCAGCAGCCTTCTTCTGGATGAAAAACTGTTTTTT.